The 21 T cell receptor beta chains below all came from one sample that was sequenced in a study of blood T cell repertoires in COVID-19. Repertoires were generated with immunoSEQ multiplex PCR, while TCRdb's copy carries only in-frame clones and drops some. The sample consists of approximately 250,000 clones, roughly 83% of them appearing once. Sequencing was done on a sample of peripheral blood. The origin of the receptors is a woman between 50 and 59 years old with acute or convalescent COVID-19.

The CDR3 here is CASSYETGEKLFF. The CDR3 DNA sequence: TGTGCCAGCAGTTACGAGACGGGAGAAAAACTGTTTTTT. The rearrangement joins TRBV6-2 or TRBV6-3 to TRBJ1-4; D gene unclear. Germline assignment: CDR1 MNHEY and CDR2 SVGEGT. This CDR3 contains 13 residues. Trimming shortened V by 2 bases and J by 8 bases, and 9 bases separated the two germline ends.

This clone was found once. The chain joins TRBV20-1 to TRBJ1-1, with D uncertain. Trimming removed 3 bases from V and 3 bases from J, with 5 bases in between. The CDR3 length is 11 residues. Germline values: CDR1 DFQATT, CDR2 SNEGSKA (reference sequence). CDR3: CSARAHTEAFF. CDR3 nucleotides: TGCAGTGCTAGGGCCCACACTGAAGCTTTCTTT.

The chain recombines TRBV4-1 with TRBJ2-5, with D possibly being TRBD1 (5 bases). The V end lost 2 bases, the J end lost 1 base, and 8 bases lay between the germline ends. The CDR3 runs 14 residues. The germline gives CDR1 MGHRA, CDR2 YSYEKL. CDR3 residues: CASSQMQGQETQYF. Here the CDR3 DNA reads TGCGCCAGCAGCCAAATGCAGGGCCAAGAGACCCAGTACTTC.

This clone showed up just once. This rearrangement joins TRBV5-6 to TRBJ1-3, with D hard to call. There are 13 residues in the CDR3. Germline-derived CDR1 and CDR2 are SGHDT and YYEEEE. The V end lost 2 bases, the J end lost 3 bases, and 6 bases lay between the germline ends. Here the CDR3 DNA reads TGTGCCAGCAGCTTTTGGAGTGGAAACACCATATATTTT. It is translated as CASSFWSGNTIYF.

The chain has TRBV5-1 and TRBJ2-3, with D unclear. Germline CDR1 reads SGHRS; CDR2 reads YFSETQ. This CDR3 has 15 residues. The ends were cut back, 1 base at V and 0 bases at J, with 9 bases in the middle. CDR3 nucleotide sequence: TGCGCCAGCAGCTTGATGGCCGTAAGCACAGATACGCAGTATTTT. Translating gives CASSLMAVSTDTQYF.

The chain combines TRBV18 with TRBJ1-6; 7 nucleotides agree with TRBD1. Germline CDR1 KGHSH, CDR2 LQKENI. This CDR3 is 14 amino acids long. With V trimmed by 6 bases and J by 5 bases, 4 bases remained unmatched. DNA of the CDR3: TGTGCCAGCTCCTACGGACAGGATAATTCACCCCTCCACTTT. Translated: CASSYGQDNSPLHF.

The chain employs TRBV27 and TRBJ2-7; 8 nucleotides line up with TRBD2. Trimming cost V 4 bases and J 0 bases; bases outside gene matches: 5. Germline lookup yields CDR1 MNHEY and CDR2 SMNVEV (reference sequence). This CDR3 spans 15 amino acids. The chain's CDR3 is CASSSESGSSYEQYF. CDR3 sequence (DNA): TGTGCCAGCAGTTCAGAGAGCGGGAGCTCCTACGAGCAGTACTTC.

The V and J genes are TRBV7-2 and TRBJ1-1; a weak D match, TRBD1 (6 bases). This CDR3 is 16 amino acids long. Trimming cost V 2 bases and J 1 base, with 14 bases left between them. Germline CDR1 and CDR2: SGHTA and FQGNSA. The CDR3 coding sequence is TGTGCCAGCAGCTTACAAAACAGGGCCCCGAACACTGAAGCTTTCTTT. Protein: CASSLQNRAPNTEAFF. The full variable domain, in which reference TRBV7-2 and TRBJ1-1 provide the parts outside the CDR3, is GAGVSQSPSNKVTEKGKDVELRCDPISGHTALYWYRQSLGQGLEFLIYFQGNSAPDKSGLPSDRFSAERTGGSVSTLTIQRTQQEDSAVYLCASSLQNRAPNTEAFFGQGTRLTVV.

This rearrangement joins TRBV5-1 to TRBJ2-3; TRBD1 matches at 8 bases. The CDR3 is 16 residues long. Germline CDR1 SGHRS, CDR2 YFSETQ. The V gene end was trimmed by 0 bases and the J gene end by 1 base; junction bases not matched to a gene: 4. In DNA, the CDR3 is TGCGCCAGCAGCTTGGGACAGGGGCAACGCACAGATACGCAGTATTTT. Translated: CASSLGQGQRTDTQYF.

CDR3 loop: CASSSISGASYNEQFF. The CDR3 DNA reads as TGCGCCAGCAGCTCGATTAGCGGGGCTTCCTACAATGAGCAGTTCTTC. The chain links TRBV5-1 to TRBJ2-1, with TRBD2 matching 8 bases. The germline gives CDR1 SGHRS, CDR2 YFSETQ. The CDR3 has 16 amino acids. Trimming took 3 bases from V and 1 from J; bases not matched to a gene: 6.

This clone was detected only once. This rearrangement joins TRBV30 to TRBJ2-2; a possible D gene is TRBD2 (6 bases). This CDR3 is built from 14 residues. Looked up from germline, CDR1 is GTSNPN and CDR2 is SVGIG (reference sequence). V lost 0 bases and J 5 bases, leaving 10 bases between the germline ends. The CDR3 loop reads CAWSVGGSTGELFF. CDR3 bases: TGTGCCTGGAGTGTGGGGGGAAGTACCGGGGAGCTGTTTTTT.

V is TRBV13 and J is TRBJ2-1; a weak D match, TRBD2 (6 bases). CDR1 is PRHDT, CDR2 FYEKMQ, per germline (reference sequence). The CDR3 runs 13 residues. V lost 5 bases and J lost 7, with 12 bases in between. This CDR3 reads CASSGAAGNEQFF. The CDR3 bases are TGTGCCAGCAGCGGAGCGGCGGGGAATGAGCAGTTCTTC.

The chain recombines TRBV5-1 with TRBJ2-5; D ambiguous. CDR1 and CDR2 (germline): SGHRS, YFSETQ. This CDR3 has 14 residues. Trimming took off 0 bases at V and 0 bases at J, with 6 bases between the two ends. CDR3: CASSLGANQETQYF. CDR3 sequence (DNA): TGCGCCAGCAGCTTGGGGGCAAACCAAGAGACCCAGTACTTC.

The chain combines TRBV6-5 with TRBJ2-3, with 7 bases that match TRBD1. Unmatched junction bases numbered 9, after V lost 6 bases and J lost 3 bases. Germline CDR1 is MNHEY and CDR2 is SVGAGI. The CDR3 extends over 15 amino acids. CDR3 in DNA: TGTGCCAGCAGACGTCCGGGACAGCGGACAGATACGCAGTATTTT. Translation gives CASRRPGQRTDTQYF.

A few counts support this clone. The chain is built from TRBV4-1 and TRBJ1-1; 7 bases map to TRBD1. This CDR3 has 14 residues. J lost 2 bases, V lost 1 base, and 1 base had no gene match. Per the germline V gene, CDR1 is MGHRA and CDR2 is YSYEKL. The CDR3 region has the DNA TGCGCCAGCAGCCAAGGGGACAGCAACACTGAAGCTTTCTTT. Translated: CASSQGDSNTEAFF.

V is TRBV11-3 and J is TRBJ2-1; D is perhaps TRBD1 (5 bases). This CDR3 has 16 amino acids. Trimming removed 1 base at V and 2 bases at J, with 12 bases between. Germline V gene lookup returns CDR1 SGHNT and CDR2 YENEEA. The CDR3 is CASSLGQPTAYNEQFF. CDR3 coding DNA: TGTGCCAGCAGCTTAGGACAGCCCACGGCCTACAATGAGCAGTTCTTC.

The rearrangement uses TRBV29-1 and TRBJ1-1; 8 nucleotides align to TRBD1. The junction had 9 bases not matched to a gene; V was cut back by 7 bases and J by 5 bases. The CDR3 spans 13 residues. The germline gives CDR1 SQVTM, CDR2 ANQGSEA. The CDR3 DNA reads as TGCAGCGGGATGACAGGGGAAAGGACTGAAGCTTTCTTT. Its translation is CSGMTGERTEAFF.

This clone was observed a few times. It is unclear where the CDR3 begins or ends on the DNA, so no DNA is shown, and the CDR3 is as TCRdb lists it. J is TRBJ1-5 and V is TRBV4-1. The V gene's germline CDR1 is MGHRA and CDR2 YSYEKL. The CDR3 numbers 16 amino acids, ends counted. The CDR3: CASSSVFGSGNQPQHF.

The chain joins TRBV4-1 to TRBJ2-1, with TRBD2 matching over 12 bases. Germline V lookup: CDR1 MGHRA, CDR2 YSYEKL. Unmatched junction bases numbered 10, after V lost 4 bases and J lost 0 bases. This CDR3 comprises 19 residues. As DNA, the CDR3 is TGCGCCAGCAGCCCCCAAGGACTAGCGGGGATTAGCTCCTACAATGAGCAGTTCTTC. Its protein is CASSPQGLAGISSYNEQFF.

This clone was seen a single time. This chain joins TRBV4-2 and TRBJ2-2; D is possibly TRBD1 (5 bases). V lost 3 bases, J lost 4 bases, and 12 bases lay in between. Germline CDR1 reads LGHNA; CDR2 reads YNFKEQ. This CDR3 comprises 15 residues. The CDR3 nucleotides read TGTGCCAGCAGCCAGGGCAGGGATTTCACCGGGGAGCTGTTTTTT. Its protein is CASSQGRDFTGELFF.

In this sample, this clone turned up a few times. V is TRBV11-3 and J is TRBJ2-2; D may be TRBD1 (5 bases). Germline loops: CDR1 SGHNT, CDR2 YENEEA. The CDR3 contains 15 residues. The V end was cut by 2 bases, the J end by 3 bases, with 10 bases between. The CDR3 region has the DNA TGTGCCAGCAGCTTATCTGGGGCCGACACCGGGGAGCTGTTTTTT. Residues: CASSLSGADTGELFF.